This note documents a single TCR beta chain sequence. Random hexamers served to reverse transcribe roughly 0.5 to 1 ug RNA. With immunoSEQ multiplex PCR, TCR beta CDR3 was amplified across 54 Vbeta and 13 Jbeta. A single record per CDR3 protein comes from TCRdb applying MiXCR to the immunoSEQ multiplex PCR reads. Of 150,000 to 200,000 distinct CDR3 sequences listed, around 94% were seen once; the top ten hold 0.09% to 0.1%. The CDR3 runs to 14 residues. CDR1 SGHTA and CDR2 FQGNSA come from the germline V gene. V gave up 3 bases and J gave up 8 bases, with 14 bases separating them. The sample is drawn from a study of CD8 T cells in Susac syndrome. The wider study: Sequenced Susac syndrome patients included five or six with clinically active disease and 8 or 9 in remission.

The authors sequenced TCR beta from blood CD8+ and CD4+ T cells. This sequence was found in a human donor with Susac syndrome. Source material: CD4+ T cells from PBMCs. The V call is TRBV7-2, the J call TRBJ2-1, with D hard to call. The CDR3 nucleotides read TGTGCCAGCAGCTTCGTACAGAGTGGAGATGAGCAGTTCTTC. Amino acid sequence: CASSFVQSGDEQFF.